Shown below are 14 T cell receptor beta chains from a single sample sequenced in a study of tumor-infiltrating lymphocytes in localized non-small cell lung cancer. Sequencing was performed with immunoSEQ multiplex PCR; in TCRdb, only in-frame clones are kept and a portion is missing. The data hold 12,000 or so clones, with approximately 80% observed a single time. Sequencing input: uninvolved lung tissue not adjacent to the tumor. Every receptor here comes from a human donor with non-small cell lung cancer.

The genes are TRBV6-5 and TRBJ2-1; 7 positions match TRBD1. Germline V CDR1 and CDR2: MNHEY, SVGAGI. The CDR3 runs 14 residues. After removal of 6 bases from V and 3 bases from J, the junction contained 5 bases not matched to a gene. CDR3: CASSSGGIYNEQFF. CDR3 nucleotides: TGTGCCAGCAGCTCAGGGGGAATCTACAATGAGCAGTTCTTC.

By proportion, this clone is medium-sized (0.01 to 0.1%). The V and J genes are TRBV9 and TRBJ2-1; weak D call: TRBD2 (5 bases). Germline CDR1 SGDLS, CDR2 YYNGEE. There are 16 residues in the CDR3. V lost 3 bases, J lost 4 bases, and 17 bases lay in between. The CDR3 loop is CASSGGLGGLYNEQFF. The DNA for the CDR3 is TGTGCCAGCAGCGGCGGACTTGGCGGATTATACAATGAGCAGTTCTTC.

The chain carries TRBV28 and TRBJ2-6; D is ambiguous. The germline CDR1 and CDR2 sequences are MDHEN and SYDVKM. The CDR3 sequence is 15 residues long. V lost 4 bases and J 0 bases, leaving 7 bases between the germline ends. CDR3: CASSSPSSGANVLTF. The DNA of the CDR3 is TGTGCCAGCAGTTCACCAAGCTCTGGGGCCAACGTCCTGACTTTC.

This clone was detected a few times. CDR3 in amino acids: CASSLGPSYGYTF. CDR3 nucleotides: TGTGCCAGCAGCTTAGGCCCGAGCTATGGCTACACCTTC. V is TRBV7-2 and J is TRBJ1-2; D not resolved. From germline, CDR1 is SGHTA and CDR2 FQGNSA. Trimming pared 1 base from V and 4 bases from J, leaving 7 bases between. The CDR3 loop spans 13 amino acids.

This rearrangement joins TRBV19 to TRBJ1-1, with D hard to call. V dropped 6 bases and J dropped 3 bases, with 11 bases sitting between them. CDR1 and CDR2 (germline): LNHDA, SQIVND (reference sequence). CDR3 length: 13 amino acids. This CDR3 reads CASRWAGYTEAFF. CDR3 sequence (DNA): TGTGCCAGTAGATGGGCAGGCTACACTGAAGCTTTCTTT. Filled out from reference TRBV19 and TRBJ1-1, the complete variable domain reads DGGITQSPKYLFRKEGQNVTLSCEQNLNHDAMYWYRQDPGQGLRLIYYSQIVNDFQKGDIAEGYSVSREKKESFPLTVTSAQKNPTAFYLCASRWAGYTEAFFGQGTRLTVV.

The chain joins TRBV18 to TRBJ1-6; no reliable D call. Trimming stripped 6 bases from V and 6 bases from J, with 6 bases between. This CDR3 is built from 12 residues. From germline, CDR1 is KGHSH and CDR2 LQKENI. CDR3 sequence: CASSEANSPLHF. The CDR3 region has the DNA TGTGCCAGCTCCGAGGCTAATTCACCCCTCCACTTT.

Notes on this clone: This same CDR3 is encoded by further DNA sequences in the sample. The chain uses TRBV2 and TRBJ1-3; 9 nucleotides line up with TRBD1. The CDR3 contains 15 residues. Germline lookup yields CDR1 SNHLY and CDR2 FYNNEI. With V trimmed by 9 bases and J by 3 bases, 9 bases remained unmatched. CDR3 in amino acids: CASSYRGQSGNTIYF. CDR3 DNA: TGTGCCAGTTCCTACAGGGGGCAGAGTGGAAACACCATATATTTT.

The chain couples TRBV6-1 to TRBJ2-3; D is ambiguous. Germline V CDR1 and CDR2: MNHNS, SASEGT. The CDR3 length is 14 residues. The V end was cut by 5 bases, the J end by 0 bases, with 9 bases between. Here the CDR3 DNA reads TGTGCCAGCAGTCACGTACGGAGCACAGATACGCAGTATTTT. Its protein is CASSHVRSTDTQYF.

V gene TRBV5-6 combines with J gene TRBJ2-7; D gene unclear. Germline V gene data show CDR1 as SGHDT and CDR2 as YYEEEE. The CDR3 extends over 13 amino acids. V was clipped by 3 bases and J by 6 bases, with 13 bases between them. In DNA form, the CDR3 reads TGTGCCAGCAGCTACCCCCCCGGCCTCGAGCAGTACTTC. As protein: CASSYPPGLEQYF.

The chain links TRBV5-1 to TRBJ2-1, with D perhaps TRBD1 or TRBD2 (5 bases each). Between the trimmed V and J ends, which lost 2 bases and 6 bases, there was a span of 12 bases. The length of the CDR3 is 14 residues. Germline-derived CDR1 and CDR2 are SGHRS and YFSETQ. CDR3: CASSFGTMGNEQFF. In DNA form, the CDR3 reads TGCGCCAGCAGCTTTGGGACCATGGGCAATGAGCAGTTCTTC.

The V gene is TRBV19, the J gene TRBJ1-2; the match to TRBD1 covers 7 bases. The J segment lost 8 bases and the V segment lost 1 base, leaving 19 bases of the junction unmatched. This CDR3 comprises 18 residues. Germline CDR1 is LNHDA and CDR2 is SQIVND (reference sequence). Here the CDR3 reads CASSIAGLGQPEGLGYTF. CDR3 in DNA: TGTGCCAGTAGTATAGCCGGTCTGGGACAGCCGGAGGGGCTAGGCTACACCTTC.

The genes are TRBV6-1 and TRBJ2-2; D unclear. Germline CDR1 and CDR2: MNHNS and SASEGT. The CDR3 extends over 13 amino acids. V was clipped by 4 bases and J by 6 bases, with 9 bases between them. In DNA, the CDR3 is TGTGCCAGCAGTGTTGGGGTGGCCGGGGAGCTGTTTTTT. Its translation is CASSVGVAGELFF.

The rearrangement links TRBV29-1 to TRBJ2-1; the match to TRBD1 covers 8 bases. The CDR3 is 12 amino acids. V was clipped by 8 bases and J by 8 bases; unmatched bases: 8. Germline values: CDR1 SQVTM, CDR2 ANQGSEA. The CDR3 nucleotides are TGCAGCTCCCGGGGACAGGTAGATGAGCAGTTCTTC. Translating gives CSSRGQVDEQFF.

In DNA, the CDR3 is TGCGCCAGCAGTCGGGACAGAGGGGACCAAGAGACCCAGTACTTC. Translated, it gives CASSRDRGDQETQYF. This chain uses TRBV4-3 with TRBJ2-5; 7 bases match TRBD1. The CDR3 runs to 15 residues. The germline CDR1 and CDR2 sequences are LGHNA and YSLEER. The V and J ends lost 6 bases and 0 bases, in that order; junction bases with no gene match: 7.